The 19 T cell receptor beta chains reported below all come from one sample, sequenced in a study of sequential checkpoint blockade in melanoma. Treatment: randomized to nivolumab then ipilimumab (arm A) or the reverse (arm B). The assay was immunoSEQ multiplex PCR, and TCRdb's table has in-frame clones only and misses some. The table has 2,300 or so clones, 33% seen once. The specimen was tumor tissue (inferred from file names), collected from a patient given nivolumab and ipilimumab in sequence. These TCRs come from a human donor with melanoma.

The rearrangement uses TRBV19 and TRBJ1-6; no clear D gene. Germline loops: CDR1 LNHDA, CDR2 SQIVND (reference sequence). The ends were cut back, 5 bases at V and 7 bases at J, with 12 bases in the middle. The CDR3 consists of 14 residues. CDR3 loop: CASSLTAPNSPLHF. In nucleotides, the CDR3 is TGTGCCAGTAGTCTCACAGCCCCAAATTCACCCCTCCACTTT. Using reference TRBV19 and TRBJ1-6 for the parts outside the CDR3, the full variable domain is DGGITQSPKYLFRKEGQNVTLSCEQNLNHDAMYWYRQDPGQGLRLIYYSQIVNDFQKGDIAEGYSVSREKKESFPLTVTSAQKNPTAFYLCASSLTAPNSPLHFGNGTRLTVT.

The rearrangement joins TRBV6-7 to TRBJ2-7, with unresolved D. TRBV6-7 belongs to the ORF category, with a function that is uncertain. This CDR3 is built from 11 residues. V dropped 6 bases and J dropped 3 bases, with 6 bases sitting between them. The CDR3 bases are TGTGCCAGCAGGGCCAACTACGAGCAGTACTTC. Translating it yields CASRANYEQYF.

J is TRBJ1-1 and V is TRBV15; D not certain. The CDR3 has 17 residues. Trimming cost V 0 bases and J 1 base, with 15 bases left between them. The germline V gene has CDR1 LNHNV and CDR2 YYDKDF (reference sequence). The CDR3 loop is CATSRDKSRQKNTEAFF. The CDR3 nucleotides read TGTGCCACCAGCAGAGATAAGAGTCGCCAAAAGAACACTGAAGCTTTCTTT. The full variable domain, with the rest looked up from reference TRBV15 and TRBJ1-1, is DAMVIQNPRYQVTQFGKPVTLSCSQTLNHNVMYWYQQKSSQAPKLLFHYYDKDFNNEADTPDNFQSRRPNTSFCFLDIRSPGLGDTAMYLCATSRDKSRQKNTEAFFGQGTRLTVV.

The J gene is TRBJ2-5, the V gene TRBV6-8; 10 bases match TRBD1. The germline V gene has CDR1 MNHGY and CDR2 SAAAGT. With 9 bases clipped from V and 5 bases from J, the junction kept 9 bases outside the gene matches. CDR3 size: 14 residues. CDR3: CASNRDRGRETQYF. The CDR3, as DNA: TGTGCCAGTAACCGGGACAGGGGACGGGAGACCCAGTACTTC.

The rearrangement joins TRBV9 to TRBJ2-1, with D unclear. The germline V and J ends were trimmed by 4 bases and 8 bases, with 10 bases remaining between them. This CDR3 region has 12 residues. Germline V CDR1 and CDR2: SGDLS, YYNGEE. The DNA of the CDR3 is TGTGCCAGCAGCTTCTATCAGGATGAGCAGTTCTTC. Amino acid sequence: CASSFYQDEQFF.

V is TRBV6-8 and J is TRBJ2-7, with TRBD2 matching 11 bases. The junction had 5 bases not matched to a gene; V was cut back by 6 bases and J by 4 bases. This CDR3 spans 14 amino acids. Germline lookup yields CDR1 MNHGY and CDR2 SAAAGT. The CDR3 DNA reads TGTGCCAGCAGAGGGACTAGCGGAGGTTACGAGCAGTACTTC. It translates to CASRGTSGGYEQYF.

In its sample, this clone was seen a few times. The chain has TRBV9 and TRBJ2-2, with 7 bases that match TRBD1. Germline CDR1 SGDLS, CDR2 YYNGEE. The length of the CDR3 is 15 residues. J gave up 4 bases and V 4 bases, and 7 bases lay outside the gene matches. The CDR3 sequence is CASSLRTGLTGELFF. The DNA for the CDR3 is TGTGCCAGCAGCCTTAGGACAGGTCTCACCGGGGAGCTGTTTTTT.

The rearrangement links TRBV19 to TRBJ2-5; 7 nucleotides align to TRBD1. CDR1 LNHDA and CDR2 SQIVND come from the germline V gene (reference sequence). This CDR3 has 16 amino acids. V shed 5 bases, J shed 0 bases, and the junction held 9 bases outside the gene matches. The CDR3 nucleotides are TGTGCCAGTAGTTCCCCGGGACAGCGGTACCAAGAGACCCAGTACTTC. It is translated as CASSSPGQRYQETQYF.

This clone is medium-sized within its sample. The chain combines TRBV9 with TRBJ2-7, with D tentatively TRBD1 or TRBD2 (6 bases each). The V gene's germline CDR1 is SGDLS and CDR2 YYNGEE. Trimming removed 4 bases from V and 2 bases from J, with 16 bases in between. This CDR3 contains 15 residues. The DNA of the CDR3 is TGTGCCAGCAGCTTAGGGGGGTTTTTACCCTACGAGCAGTACTTC. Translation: CASSLGGFLPYEQYF. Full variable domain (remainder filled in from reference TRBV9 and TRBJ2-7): DSGVTQTPKHLITATGQRVTLRCSPRSGDLSVYWYQQSLDQGLQFLIQYYNGEERAKGNILERFSAQQFPDLHSELNLSSLELGDSALYFCASSLGGFLPYEQYFGPGTRLTVT.

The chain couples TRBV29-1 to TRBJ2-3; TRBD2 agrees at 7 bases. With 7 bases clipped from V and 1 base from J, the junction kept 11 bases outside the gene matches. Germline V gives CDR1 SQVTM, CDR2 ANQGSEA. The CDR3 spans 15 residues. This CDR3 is CSATGLSGGTDTQYF. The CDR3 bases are TGCAGCGCGACCGGCTTAAGCGGGGGCACAGATACGCAGTATTTT.

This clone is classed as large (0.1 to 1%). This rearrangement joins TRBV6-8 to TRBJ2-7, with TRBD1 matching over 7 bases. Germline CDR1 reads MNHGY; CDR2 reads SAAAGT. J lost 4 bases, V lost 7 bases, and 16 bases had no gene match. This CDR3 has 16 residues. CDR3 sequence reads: CASNVVPTGSTYEQYF. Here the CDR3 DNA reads TGTGCCAGCAATGTTGTTCCGACAGGGAGCACTTACGAGCAGTACTTC.

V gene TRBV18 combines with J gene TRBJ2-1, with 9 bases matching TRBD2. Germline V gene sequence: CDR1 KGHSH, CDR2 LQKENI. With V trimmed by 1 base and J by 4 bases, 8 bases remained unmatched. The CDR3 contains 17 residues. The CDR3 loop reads CASSPLSTSGTYNEQFF. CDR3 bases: TGTGCCAGCTCACCACTCTCGACTAGCGGAACGTACAATGAGCAGTTCTTC.

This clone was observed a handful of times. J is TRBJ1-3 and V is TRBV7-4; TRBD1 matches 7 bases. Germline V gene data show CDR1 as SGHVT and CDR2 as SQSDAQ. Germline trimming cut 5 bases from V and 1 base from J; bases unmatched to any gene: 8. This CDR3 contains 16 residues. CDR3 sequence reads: CASSPESGGSGNTIYF. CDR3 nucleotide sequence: TGTGCCAGCAGCCCCGAGTCAGGGGGTTCTGGAAACACCATATATTTT.

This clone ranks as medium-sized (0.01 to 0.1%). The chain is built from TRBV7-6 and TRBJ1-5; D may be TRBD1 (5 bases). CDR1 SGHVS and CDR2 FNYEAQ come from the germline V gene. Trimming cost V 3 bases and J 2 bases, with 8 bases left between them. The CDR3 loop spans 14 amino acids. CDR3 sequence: CASSFQGGNQPQHF. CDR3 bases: TGTGCCAGCAGCTTCCAGGGCGGCAATCAGCCCCAGCATTTT.

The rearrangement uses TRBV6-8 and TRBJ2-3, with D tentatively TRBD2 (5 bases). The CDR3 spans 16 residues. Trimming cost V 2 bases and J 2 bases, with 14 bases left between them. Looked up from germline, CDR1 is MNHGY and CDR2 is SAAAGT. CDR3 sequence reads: CASSYGPPGFTDTQYF. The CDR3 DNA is TGTGCCAGCAGTTACGGCCCCCCGGGATTCACAGATACGCAGTATTTT.

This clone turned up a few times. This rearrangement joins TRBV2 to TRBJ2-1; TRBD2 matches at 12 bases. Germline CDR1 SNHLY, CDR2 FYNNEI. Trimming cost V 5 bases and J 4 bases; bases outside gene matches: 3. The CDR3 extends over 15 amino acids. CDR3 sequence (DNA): TGTGCCAGCAGTCGGACTAGCGGGGTTTACAATGAGCAGTTCTTC. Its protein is CASSRTSGVYNEQFF.

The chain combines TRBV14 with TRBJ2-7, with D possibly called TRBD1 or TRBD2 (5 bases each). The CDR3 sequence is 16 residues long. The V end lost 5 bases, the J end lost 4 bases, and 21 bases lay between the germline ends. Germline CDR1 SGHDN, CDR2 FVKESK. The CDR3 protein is CASSGRGAGRVYEQYF. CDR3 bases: TGTGCCAGCAGCGGACGAGGTGCAGGGAGAGTATACGAGCAGTACTTC.

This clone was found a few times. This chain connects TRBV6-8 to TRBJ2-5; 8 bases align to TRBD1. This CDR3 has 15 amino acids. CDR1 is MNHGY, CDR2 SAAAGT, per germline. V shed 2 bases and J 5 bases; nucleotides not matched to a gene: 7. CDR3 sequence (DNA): TGTGCCAGCAGTTACGCGACAGGGGTGTGGGAGACCCAGTACTTC. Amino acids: CASSYATGVWETQYF.

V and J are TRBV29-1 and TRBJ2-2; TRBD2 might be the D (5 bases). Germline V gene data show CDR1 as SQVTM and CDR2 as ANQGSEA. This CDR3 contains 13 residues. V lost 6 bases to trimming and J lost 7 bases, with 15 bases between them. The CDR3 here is CSVARAGHGELFF. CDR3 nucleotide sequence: TGCAGCGTAGCGCGGGCCGGCCACGGGGAGCTGTTTTTT.